This T cell receptor (beta chain) was profiled in a study of cytomegalovirus exposure and HLA in healthy donors. The PCR had 60 Vbeta and 13 Jbeta primers. Measured with immunoSEQ multiplex PCR; TCRdb has only the in-frame clones, and not every one. Among about 110,000 clones listed, around two thirds were seen once. Comment on this clone: Antigen: not known.

Study results and caveats: The study flagged approximately 180 TCR beta chains as cytomegalovirus-associated. A later analysis linked a missense DCLRE1C variant to TCR beta V- and J-gene trimming. Cytomegalovirus status, reportedly, was diagnosed with high specificity and sensitivity by the classifier. Analyses of presence and absence presupposed an approximately uniform sequencing depth across donors.

V lost 3 bases to trimming and J lost 0 bases, with 11 bases between them. CDR3 length: 15 amino acids. The germline CDR1 and CDR2 sequences are MGHRA and YSYEKL. The TCR was taken from a man aged 25 to 40 in good health and CMV-seropositive. This chain links TRBV4-1 with TRBJ1-1; TRBD1 might be the D (5 bases). The sequencing input was PBMCs. The CDR3 protein is CASSQATDLNTEAFF. The CDR3, as DNA: TGCGCCAGCAGCCAGGCGACAGACTTGAACACTGAAGCTTTCTTT.